Each of the 7 T cell receptor beta chains below was sequenced from the same sample in a study of identical twins. TCRdb processed the 5' RACE reads anew with MiXCR; each CDR3 protein has one entry. The table has about 920,000 distinct CDR3 sequences, around an eighth seen once; the top ten hold about 1.5%. This sample was shared with a second study, whose subject was yellow fever vaccine responses in identical twins.

The sample was PBMCs. These receptors were collected from a woman aged 18-29 years in good health.

V is TRBV12-3 or TRBV12-4 and J is TRBJ1-1, with unresolved D. Trimming stripped 6 bases from V and 7 bases from J, with 9 bases between. This CDR3 region has 11 residues. The CDR3 loop is CASRGMNEAFF. For the CDR3, the DNA is TGTGCCAGCAGGGGGATGAATGAAGCTTTCTTT.

The chain carries TRBV7-2 and TRBJ2-5; unclear D gene. Trimming shortened V by 1 base and J by 7 bases, and 10 bases separated the two germline ends. The CDR3 has 13 amino acids. Germline CDR1 and CDR2: SGHTA and FQGNSA. CDR3 DNA: TGTGCCAGCAGCTTAGACGTGTTTGGGACCCAGTACTTC. Its protein is CASSLDVFGTQYF.

The chain combines TRBV7-8 with TRBJ2-2, with D perhaps matching TRBD1 (6 bases). The V gene lost 6 bases and the J gene lost 4 bases, with 15 bases spanning the gap. Germline V gene lookup returns CDR1 SGHVS and CDR2 FQNEAQ. The CDR3 runs 15 residues. CDR3 protein: CASRGAGLGTGELFF. CDR3 nucleotides: TGTGCCAGCAGGGGGGCGGGTTTGGGCACCGGGGAGCTGTTTTTT. Full variable domain (outside the CDR3, taken from reference TRBV7-8 and TRBJ2-2): GAGVSQSPRYKVAKRGQDVALRCDPISGHVSLFWYQQALGQGPEFLTYFQNEAQLDKSGLPSDRFFAERPEGSVSTLKIQRTQQEDSAVYLCASRGAGLGTGELFFGEGSRLTVL.

The chain carries TRBV15 and TRBJ1-6, with 10 bases lining up with TRBD1. V lost 9 bases and J lost 7; bases outside the gene matches: 6. The CDR3 length is 14 residues. Germline V gene sequence: CDR1 LNHNV, CDR2 YYDKDF (reference sequence). The CDR3 nucleotides are TGTGCCACGAACGCGGGACAGGGGAATTCACCCCTCCACTTT. Encoded protein: CATNAGQGNSPLHF. Full variable domain (rest looked up from reference TRBV15 and TRBJ1-6): DAMVIQNPRYQVTQFGKPVTLSCSQTLNHNVMYWYQQKSSQAPKLLFHYYDKDFNNEADTPDNFQSRRPNTSFCFLDIRSPGLGDTAMYLCATNAGQGNSPLHFGNGTRLTVT.

The chain employs TRBV5-1 and TRBJ2-7; D perhaps matches TRBD2 (5 bases). This CDR3 is built from 13 residues. V was pared by 4 bases and J by 2 bases, with 10 bases between. Germline-derived CDR1 and CDR2 are SGHRS and YFSETQ. CDR3 loop: CASSPSMTYEQYF. CDR3 nucleotides: TGCGCCAGCAGCCCTAGCATGACCTACGAGCAGTACTTC. Based on the CDR3 plus reference TRBV5-1 and TRBJ2-7, the full variable domain is KAGVTQTPRYLIKTRGQQVTLSCSPISGHRSVSWYQQTPGQGLQFLFEYFSETQRNKGNFPGRFSGRQFSNSRSEMNVSTLELGDSALYLCASSPSMTYEQYFGPGTRLTVT.

There are a few counts of this clonotype. CDR3 coding DNA: TGTGCCAGCAGGGCGACAGGGAACTATGGCTACACCTTC. Translation: CASRATGNYGYTF. The chain couples TRBV7-2 to TRBJ1-2; 7 bases are a match to TRBD1. In germline, CDR1 is SGHTA, CDR2 FQGNSA. The CDR3 covers 13 residues. V trimming: 6 bases; J trimming: 2 bases; junction bases outside the gene matches: 3. The whole variable domain, remainder taken from reference TRBV7-2 and TRBJ1-2, is GAGVSQSPSNKVTEKGKDVELRCDPISGHTALYWYRQSLGQGLEFLIYFQGNSAPDKSGLPSDRFSAERTGGSVSTLTIQRTQQEDSAVYLCASRATGNYGYTFGSGTRLTVV.

The chain has TRBV4-1 and TRBJ2-7; the D is unclear. Trimming took off 3 bases at V and 2 bases at J, with 14 bases between the two ends. The CDR3 runs 15 residues. Germline values: CDR1 MGHRA, CDR2 YSYEKL. CDR3 amino acids: CASSQQTGQTYEQYF. The CDR3 region has the DNA TGCGCCAGCAGCCAGCAAACCGGCCAAACCTACGAGCAGTACTTC.